This TCR beta chain was recovered during a study of response to subunit inactivated influenza vaccine. With respect to this clonotype: Its antigen is still unknown.

General study points: The authors suggested that every seasonal influenza vaccination recruits few new T cells.

From the RT-PCR reads, TCRdb called clonotypes with MiXCR, one entry per CDR3 protein. The table records under 550,000 distinct CDR3 sequences, approximately 7.1% of them present only once. The TCR comes from a man aged 50 to 75 who received an inactivated influenza vaccine. The input for sequencing was PBMCs from blood, taken approximately 25 months after vaccination.

The CDR3 here is CASSPTGNRRDIQYF. The CDR3 DNA follows: TGTGCCAGCAGCCCGACAGGGAACCGGAGGGACATTCAGTACTTC. This chain uses TRBV7-2 with TRBJ2-4, with D possibly TRBD1 on 7 matching bases. This CDR3 comprises 15 residues. Trimming shortened V by 5 bases and J by 8 bases, and 19 bases separated the two germline ends. Germline CDR1 SGHTA, CDR2 FQGNSA.